This T cell receptor (beta chain) derives from a study of cytomegalovirus exposure and HLA in healthy donors. Study information: Some 180 million T cells yielded 117 million unique TCR beta sequences in earlier analysis.

PCR primers comprised 60 Vbeta and 13 Jbeta primers. Some clones are missing from TCRdb's copy, which holds only in-frame ones; the method was immunoSEQ multiplex PCR. The table records 170,000 or so clones, approximately 86% of them present only once. Trimming cost V 1 base and J 7 bases; bases outside gene matches: 12. The CDR3 totals 15 residues. Germline V gene data show CDR1 as SQVTM and CDR2 as ANQGSEA. The chain joins TRBV29-1 to TRBJ1-2; the match to TRBD1 covers 7 bases. This clonotype originated in a woman in her late teens or twenties in good health and CMV-seronegative. The sequencing sample was made of PBMCs. The CDR3 DNA is TGCAGCGTTGAAGGTGAGGGGGCTCTAACTGTTGGCTACACCTTC. Translation: CSVEGEGALTVGYTF.